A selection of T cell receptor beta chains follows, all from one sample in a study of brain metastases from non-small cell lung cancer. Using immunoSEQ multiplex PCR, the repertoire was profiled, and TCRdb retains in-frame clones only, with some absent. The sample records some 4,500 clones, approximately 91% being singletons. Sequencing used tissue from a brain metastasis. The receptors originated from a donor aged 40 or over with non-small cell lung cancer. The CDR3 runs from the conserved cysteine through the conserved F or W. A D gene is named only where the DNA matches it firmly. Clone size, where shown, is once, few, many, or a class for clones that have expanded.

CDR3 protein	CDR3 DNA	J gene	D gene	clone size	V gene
CASSPPGGENEKLFF	TGTGCCAGCAGTCCACCAGGGGGGGAAAATGAAAAACTGTTTTTT	TRBJ1-4	TRBD1	-	TRBV28
CASSLVGQGIIYTDTQYF	TGTGCCAGCAGCTTGGTGGGACAGGGAATTATATACACAGATACGCAGTATTTT	TRBJ2-3	TRBD1	few	TRBV5-4
CAWSQGLNTEAFF	TGTGCCTGGAGTCAGGGATTGAACACTGAAGCTTTCTTT	TRBJ1-1	-	-	TRBV30
CASSQEGGPYYGYTF	TGTGCCAGCAGCCAAGAAGGGGGTCCCTACTATGGCTACACCTTC	TRBJ1-2	-	-	TRBV9
CTSSFVAGERTKQFF	TGTACCAGTAGTTTTGTAGCGGGAGAAAGGACGAAACAGTTCTTC	TRBJ2-1	TRBD2	-	TRBV19
CSVRPRGQGARNIQYF	TGCAGCGTGCGGCCGAGAGGACAGGGGGCGAGAAACATTCAGTACTTC	TRBJ2-4	TRBD1	-	TRBV29-1
CASSPRGVSLNTEAFF	TGTGCCAGCTCACCTCGCGGGGTATCCCTGAACACTGAAGCTTTCTTT	TRBJ1-1	-	few	TRBV18
CASSPPSGRRTRELFF	TGTGCCAGCAGCCCCCCTAGCGGGAGAAGAACCAGGGAGCTGTTTTTT	TRBJ2-2	TRBD2	-	TRBV7-8
CASSSGTAREQYF	TGTGCCAGCAGCTCGGGGACAGCTCGGGAGCAGTACTTC	TRBJ2-7	TRBD1	-	TRBV7-9
CASRTLRGRLNQPQYF	TGTGCCAGCAGGACCCTCAGGGGAAGGCTCAATCAGCCCCAGTATTTT	TRBJ2-3	-	once	TRBV28
CASSPGGADYGYTF	TGTGCCAGCAGCCCAGGGGGCGCGGACTATGGCTACACCTTC	TRBJ1-2	TRBD1	-	TRBV7-2
CASSAQGGTEAFF	TGTGCCAGCAGTGCTCAGGGGGGCACTGAAGCTTTCTTT	TRBJ1-1	TRBD1	-	TRBV25-1
CASSAQETQYF	TGTGCCAGCTCAGCACAAGAGACCCAGTACTTC	TRBJ2-5	-	-	TRBV18
CALDWTGPIAGLNQPQHF	TGTGCCCTTGATTGGACAGGGCCCATAGCGGGTCTCAATCAGCCCCAGCATTTT	TRBJ1-5	TRBD1	-	TRBV30
CASSWGTGAGTEAFF	TGTGCCAGCAGCTGGGGGACAGGGGCTGGCACTGAAGCTTTCTTT	TRBJ1-1	TRBD1	-	TRBV5-6
CASSVSSGSSTDTQYF	TGTGCCAGCAGTGTCTCTAGCGGGAGCAGCACAGATACGCAGTATTTT	TRBJ2-3	TRBD2	-	TRBV6-1
CASSLNRNYNEQFF	TGCGCCAGCAGCTTAAACAGGAACTACAATGAGCAGTTCTTC	TRBJ2-1	-	-	TRBV5-1
CASSYRSIEAFF	TGTGCCAGCAGTTACAGGAGCATTGAAGCTTTCTTT	TRBJ1-1	-	-	TRBV5-8
CASSFLITEAFF	TGTGCCAGCAGTTTCCTAATCACTGAAGCTTTCTTT	TRBJ1-1	-	once	TRBV28
CASSSLPGSGELFF	TGTGCCAGTAGTAGCCTACCGGGGTCCGGGGAGCTGTTTTTT	TRBJ2-2	-	-	TRBV19